The rows below give T cell receptor beta chains drawn from one sample of a study of CXCR3 chemokines and chemotherapy response in bladder cancer. TCRdb used MiXCR to reprocess the PCR reads, holding one entry per CDR3 protein. This table holds over 10,000 distinct CDR3 sequences, under 15% found once. The sample here was taken from a patient whose treatment included neoadjuvant chemotherapy. Receptors were obtained from a human donor with bladder cancer that did not respond to neoadjuvant chemotherapy. CDR3s include the opening cysteine and the closing phenylalanine or tryptophan. The D gene is left open where the match is weak. Size values are once, few and many counts, or a class for expanded clones, and some rows have none.

V: TRBV6-1; size: many; J: TRBJ1-5; D: TRBD1; CDR3: CASSDRRDSNLGNQPQHF; DNA: TGTGCCAGCAGTGATCGCCGGGACAGTAACCTCGGCAATCAGCCCCAGCATTTT
V: TRBV29-1; size: many; J: TRBJ2-7; D: .; CDR3: CSGESGRGEQYF; DNA: TGCAGCGGGGAATCGGGACGCGGCGAGCAGTACTTC
V: TRBV19; size: medium-sized; J: TRBJ1-6; D: .; CDR3: CASSIYTGSSYNSPLHF; DNA: TGTGCCAGTAGTATCTACACAGGGAGCTCCTATAATTCACCCCTCCACTTT
V: TRBV2; size: .; J: TRBJ2-4; D: .; CDR3: CASSPEGGGHIQYF; DNA: TGTGCCAGCAGCCCCGAGGGGGGTGGGCACATTCAGTACTTC
V: TRBV18; size: few; J: TRBJ1-5; D: TRBD1; CDR3: CASSIGTANSNQPQHF; DNA: TGTGCCAGCTCAATCGGGACAGCGAATAGCAATCAGCCCCAGCATTTT
V: TRBV18; size: many; J: TRBJ1-1; D: .; CDR3: CASSPLGTGTEAFF; DNA: TGTGCCAGCTCACCACTGGGTACGGGCACTGAAGCTTTCTTT
V: TRBV20-1; size: .; J: TRBJ2-7; D: .; CDR3: CSARDFRSYEQYF; DNA: TGCAGTGCCAGGGATTTCCGATCCTACGAGCAGTACTTC
V: TRBV6-5; size: many; J: TRBJ1-1; D: .; CDR3: CASSYSTLAVSGTEAFF; DNA: TGTGCCAGCAGTTACTCGACATTGGCGGTGTCTGGCACTGAAGCTTTCTTT
V: TRBV7-9; size: many; J: TRBJ1-1; D: .; CDR3: CASSSSDGIHRDTEAFF; DNA: TGTGCCAGCAGCTCCTCTGATGGAATTCACAGGGACACTGAAGCTTTCTTT
V: TRBV5-6; size: many; J: TRBJ1-3; D: .; CDR3: CASSFSSGNTIYF; DNA: TGTGCCAGCAGCTTTAGCTCTGGAAACACCATATATTTT
V: TRBV5-6; size: many; J: TRBJ2-7; D: .; CDR3: CASSARDFSYEQYF; DNA: TGTGCCAGCAGCGCCCGGGACTTCTCCTACGAGCAGTACTTC
V: TRBV25-1; size: .; J: TRBJ1-6; D: .; CDR3: CASSEFGGSSNSPLHF; DNA: TGTGCCAGCAGTGAATTCGGGGGTTCGTCCAATTCACCCCTCCACTTT